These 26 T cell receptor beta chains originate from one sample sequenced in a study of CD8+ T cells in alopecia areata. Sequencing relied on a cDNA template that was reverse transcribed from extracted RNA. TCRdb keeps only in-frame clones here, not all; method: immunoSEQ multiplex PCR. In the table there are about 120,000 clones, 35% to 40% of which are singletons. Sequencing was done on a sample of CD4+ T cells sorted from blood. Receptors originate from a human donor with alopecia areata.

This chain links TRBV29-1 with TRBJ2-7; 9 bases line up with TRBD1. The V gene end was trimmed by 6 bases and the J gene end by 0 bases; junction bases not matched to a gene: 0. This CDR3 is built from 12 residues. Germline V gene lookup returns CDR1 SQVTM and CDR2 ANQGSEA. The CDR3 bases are TGCAGCGTGGGACAGGGCTCCTACGAGCAGTACTTC. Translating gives CSVGQGSYEQYF.

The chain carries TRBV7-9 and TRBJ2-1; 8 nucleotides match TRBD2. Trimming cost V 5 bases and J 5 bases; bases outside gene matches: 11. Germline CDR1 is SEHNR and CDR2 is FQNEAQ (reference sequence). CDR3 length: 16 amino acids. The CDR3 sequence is CASSLWTSLRNNEQFF. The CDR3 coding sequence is TGTGCCAGCAGCCTCTGGACTAGCCTTAGGAACAATGAGCAGTTCTTC. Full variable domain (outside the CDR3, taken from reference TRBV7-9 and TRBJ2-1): DTGVSQNPRHKITKRGQNVTFRCDPISEHNRLYWYRQTLGQGPEFLTYFQNEAQLEKSRLLSDRFSAERPKGSFSTLEIQRTEQGDSAMYLCASSLWTSLRNNEQFFGPGTRLTVL.

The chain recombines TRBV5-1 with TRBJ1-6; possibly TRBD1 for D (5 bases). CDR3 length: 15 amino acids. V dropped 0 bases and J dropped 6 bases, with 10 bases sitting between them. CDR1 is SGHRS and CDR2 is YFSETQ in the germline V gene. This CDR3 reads CASSLAGTSNSPLHF. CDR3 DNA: TGCGCCAGCAGCTTGGCAGGGACCTCTAATTCACCCCTCCACTTT.

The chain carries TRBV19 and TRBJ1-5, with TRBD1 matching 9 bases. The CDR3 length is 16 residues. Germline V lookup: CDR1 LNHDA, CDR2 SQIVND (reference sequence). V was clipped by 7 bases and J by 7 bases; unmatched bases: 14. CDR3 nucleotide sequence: TGTGCCAGTAAGGAGGCCGGGACAGGGCTAAGACAGCCCCAGCATTTT. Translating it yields CASKEAGTGLRQPQHF.

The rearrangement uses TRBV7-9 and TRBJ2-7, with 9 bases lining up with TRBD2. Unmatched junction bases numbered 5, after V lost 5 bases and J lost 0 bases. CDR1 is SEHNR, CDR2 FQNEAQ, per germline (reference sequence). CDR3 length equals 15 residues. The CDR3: CASSPLAGNSYEQYF. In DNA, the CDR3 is TGTGCCAGCAGCCCCCTAGCGGGGAACTCCTACGAGCAGTACTTC.

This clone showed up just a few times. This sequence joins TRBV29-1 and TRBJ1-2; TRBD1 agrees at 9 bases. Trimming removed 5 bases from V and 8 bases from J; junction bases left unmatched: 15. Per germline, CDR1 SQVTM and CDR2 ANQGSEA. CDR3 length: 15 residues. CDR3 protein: CSVRFPGQGIDGYTF. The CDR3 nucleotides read TGCAGCGTTAGGTTTCCGGGACAGGGAATTGACGGCTACACCTTC.

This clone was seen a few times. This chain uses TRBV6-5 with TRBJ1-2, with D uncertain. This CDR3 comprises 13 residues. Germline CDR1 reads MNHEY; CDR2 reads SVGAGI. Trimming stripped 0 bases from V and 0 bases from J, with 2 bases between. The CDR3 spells CASSYSANYGYTF. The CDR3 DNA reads TGTGCCAGCAGTTACTCAGCTAACTATGGCTACACCTTC.

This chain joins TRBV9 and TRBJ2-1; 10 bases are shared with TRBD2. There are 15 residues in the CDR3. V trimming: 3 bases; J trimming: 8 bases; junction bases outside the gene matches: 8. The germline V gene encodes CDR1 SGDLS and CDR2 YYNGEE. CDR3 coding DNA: TGTGCCAGCAGCGGCACTAGCGGGATGGTGGATGAGCAGTTCTTC. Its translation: CASSGTSGMVDEQFF.

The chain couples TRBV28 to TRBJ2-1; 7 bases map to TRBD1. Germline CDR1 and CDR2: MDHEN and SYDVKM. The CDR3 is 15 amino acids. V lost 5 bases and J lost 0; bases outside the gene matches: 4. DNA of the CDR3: TGTGCCAGCAGTGAGTCAGGGGGCTCCTACAATGAGCAGTTCTTC. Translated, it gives CASSESGGSYNEQFF.

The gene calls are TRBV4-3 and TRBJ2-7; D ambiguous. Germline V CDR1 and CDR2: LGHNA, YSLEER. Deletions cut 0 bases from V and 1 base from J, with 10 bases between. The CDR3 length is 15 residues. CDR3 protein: CASSQERWISYEQYF. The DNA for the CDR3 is TGCGCCAGCAGCCAAGAGAGATGGATTTCCTACGAGCAGTACTTC.

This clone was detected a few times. The CDR3 region is CASSYRDRQETQYF. The CDR3 bases are TGTGCCAGCAGTTACCGGGACCGTCAGGAGACCCAGTACTTC. This chain joins TRBV6-5 and TRBJ2-5; D tentatively fits TRBD1 or TRBD2 (5 bases each). This CDR3 is 14 amino acids long. Germline assignment: CDR1 MNHEY and CDR2 SVGAGI. Trimming removed 2 bases at V and 5 bases at J, with 12 bases between.

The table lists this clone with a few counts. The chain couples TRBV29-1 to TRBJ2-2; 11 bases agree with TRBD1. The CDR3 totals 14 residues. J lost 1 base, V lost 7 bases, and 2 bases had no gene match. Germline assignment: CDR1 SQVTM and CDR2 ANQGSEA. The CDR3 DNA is TGCAGCGGGGGACAGGGGGTGAACACCGGGGAGCTGTTTTTT. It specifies CSGGQGVNTGELFF.

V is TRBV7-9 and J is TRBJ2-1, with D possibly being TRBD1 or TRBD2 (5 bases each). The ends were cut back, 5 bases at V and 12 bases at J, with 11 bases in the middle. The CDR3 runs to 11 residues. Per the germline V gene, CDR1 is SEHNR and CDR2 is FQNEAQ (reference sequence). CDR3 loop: CASSARDRQFF. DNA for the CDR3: TGTGCCAGCAGCGCTCGGGACCGGCAGTTCTTC.

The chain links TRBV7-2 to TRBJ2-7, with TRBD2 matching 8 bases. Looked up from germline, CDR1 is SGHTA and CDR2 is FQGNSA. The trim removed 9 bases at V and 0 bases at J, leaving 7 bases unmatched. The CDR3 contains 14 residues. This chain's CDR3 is CASRGGGSSYEQYF. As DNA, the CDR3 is TGTGCCAGTCGGGGGGGCGGCAGCTCCTACGAGCAGTACTTC.

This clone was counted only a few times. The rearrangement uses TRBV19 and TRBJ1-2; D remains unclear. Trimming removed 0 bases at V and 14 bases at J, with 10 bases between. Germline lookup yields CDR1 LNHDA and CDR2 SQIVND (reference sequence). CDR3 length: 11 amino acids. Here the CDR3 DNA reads TGTGCCAGTAGTATAGAGGCCACAAGAACCTTC. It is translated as CASSIEATRTF. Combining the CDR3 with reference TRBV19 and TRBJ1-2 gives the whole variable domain DGGITQSPKYLFRKEGQNVTLSCEQNLNHDAMYWYRQDPGQGLRLIYYSQIVNDFQKGDIAEGYSVSREKKESFPLTVTSAQKNPTAFYLCASSIEATRTFGSGTRLTVV.

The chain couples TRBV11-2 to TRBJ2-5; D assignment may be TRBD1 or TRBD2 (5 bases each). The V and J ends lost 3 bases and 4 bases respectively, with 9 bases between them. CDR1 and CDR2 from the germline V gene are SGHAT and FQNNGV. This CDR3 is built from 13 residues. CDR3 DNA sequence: TGTGCCAGCAGCTTCGCAGGGAGAGAGACCCAGTACTTC. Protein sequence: CASSFAGRETQYF.

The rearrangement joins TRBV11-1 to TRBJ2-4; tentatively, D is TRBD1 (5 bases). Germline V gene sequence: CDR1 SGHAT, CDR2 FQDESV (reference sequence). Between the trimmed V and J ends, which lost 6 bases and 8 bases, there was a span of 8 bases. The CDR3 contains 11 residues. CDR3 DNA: TGTGCCAGCAGGGGGCTGGACATTCAGTACTTC. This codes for CASRGLDIQYF.

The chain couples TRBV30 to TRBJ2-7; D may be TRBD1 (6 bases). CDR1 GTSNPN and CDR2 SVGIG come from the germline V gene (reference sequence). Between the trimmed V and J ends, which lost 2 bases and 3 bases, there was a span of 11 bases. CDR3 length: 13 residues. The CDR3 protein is CAWSPRGGYEQYF. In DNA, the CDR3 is TGTGCCTGGAGTCCCCGAGGGGGCTACGAGCAGTACTTC.

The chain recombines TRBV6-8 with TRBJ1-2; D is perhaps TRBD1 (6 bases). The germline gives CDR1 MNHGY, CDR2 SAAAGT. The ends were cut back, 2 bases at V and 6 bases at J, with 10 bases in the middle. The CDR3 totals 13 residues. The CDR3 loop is CASSYLYRDGYTF. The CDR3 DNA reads TGTGCCAGCAGTTACCTCTACAGGGATGGCTACACCTTC.

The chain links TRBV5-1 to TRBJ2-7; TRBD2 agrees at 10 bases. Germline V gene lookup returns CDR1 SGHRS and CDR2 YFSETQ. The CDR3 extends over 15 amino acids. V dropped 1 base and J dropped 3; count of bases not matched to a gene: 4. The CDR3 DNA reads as TGCGCCAGCAGCTTGTCGACTAGCGGGCTCTACGAGCAGTACTTC. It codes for CASSLSTSGLYEQYF.

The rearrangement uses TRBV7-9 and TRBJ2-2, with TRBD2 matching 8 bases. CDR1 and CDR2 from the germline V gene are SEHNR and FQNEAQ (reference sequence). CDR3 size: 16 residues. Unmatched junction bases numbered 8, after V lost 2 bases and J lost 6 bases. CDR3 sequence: CASSLSSGREAGELFF. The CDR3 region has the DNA TGTGCCAGCAGCTTAAGCTCCGGGAGGGAAGCCGGGGAGCTGTTTTTT.

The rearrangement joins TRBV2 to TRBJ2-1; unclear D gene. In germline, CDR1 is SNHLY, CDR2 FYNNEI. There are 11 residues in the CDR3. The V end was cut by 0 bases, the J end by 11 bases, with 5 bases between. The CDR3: CASSEAGKQFF. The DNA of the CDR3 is TGTGCCAGCAGTGAAGCGGGCAAGCAGTTCTTC.

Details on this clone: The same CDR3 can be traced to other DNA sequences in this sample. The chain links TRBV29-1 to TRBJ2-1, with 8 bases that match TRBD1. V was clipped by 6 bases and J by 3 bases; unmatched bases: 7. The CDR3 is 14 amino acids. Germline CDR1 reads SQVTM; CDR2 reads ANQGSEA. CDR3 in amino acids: CSVVGQGRYNEQFF. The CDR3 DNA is TGCAGCGTCGTCGGACAGGGACGCTACAATGAGCAGTTCTTC.

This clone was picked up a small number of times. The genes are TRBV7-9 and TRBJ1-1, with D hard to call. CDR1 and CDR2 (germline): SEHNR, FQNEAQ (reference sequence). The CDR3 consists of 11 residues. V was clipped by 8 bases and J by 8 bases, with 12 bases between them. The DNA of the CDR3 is TGTGCCAGCGGACGATACAGAGAAGCTTTCTTT. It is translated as CASGRYREAFF.

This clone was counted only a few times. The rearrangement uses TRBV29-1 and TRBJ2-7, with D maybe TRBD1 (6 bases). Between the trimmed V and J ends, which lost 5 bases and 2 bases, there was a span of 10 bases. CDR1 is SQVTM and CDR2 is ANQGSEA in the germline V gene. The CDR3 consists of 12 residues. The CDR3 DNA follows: TGCAGCGTTCGTCCAGGGGCCTACGAGCAGTACTTC. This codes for CSVRPGAYEQYF.

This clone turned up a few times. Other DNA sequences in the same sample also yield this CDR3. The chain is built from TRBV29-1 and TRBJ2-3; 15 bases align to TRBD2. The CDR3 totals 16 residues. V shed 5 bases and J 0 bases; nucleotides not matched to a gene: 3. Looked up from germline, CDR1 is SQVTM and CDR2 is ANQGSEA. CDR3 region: CSVSGTSGRSTDTQYF. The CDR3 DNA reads TGCAGCGTTTCCGGGACTAGCGGGAGGAGCACAGATACGCAGTATTTT.